This T cell receptor (beta chain) was observed in a study of CD8 T cells in ankylosing spondylitis. Study-wide results and caveats: Disease-associated clonotypes exhibited CD8+ identity and were relatively infrequent in peripheral blood. A motif of 7 to 9 highly homologous TCR beta variants was seen as apparently characteristic of ankylosing spondylitis blood.

TCRdb independently ran MiXCR on the 5' RACE reads; one entry per CDR3 protein. The data contain about 840,000 distinct CDR3 sequences, about 12% of them singletons. Deletions cut 1 base from V and 3 bases from J, with 9 bases between. Per germline, CDR1 MNHEY and CDR2 SMNVEV (reference sequence). This CDR3 spans 14 amino acids. This clonotype was seen a handful of times. Its antigen is as yet unknown. The clonotype originates from a male donor with ankylosing spondylitis. The specimen was blood, either unsorted or a sorted T cell fraction (not recorded which). V gene TRBV27 combines with J gene TRBJ1-1; the D gene is possibly TRBD1 (5 bases). CDR3 nucleotide sequence: TGTGCCAGCAGTTTATACAGGACCTACACTGAAGCTTTCTTT. Amino acids: CASSLYRTYTEAFF.